The 26 T cell receptor beta chains below all came from one sample that was sequenced in a study of blood T cell repertoires in COVID-19. Assay: immunoSEQ multiplex PCR; the TCRdb copy retains only in-frame clones and omits some. The sample has over 150,000 clones; more than 75% are singletons. Sequenced: peripheral blood. These receptors were taken from a man aged 55-75 years with COVID-19, enrolled during active disease.

The chain uses TRBV6-5 and TRBJ2-7; 10 nucleotides match TRBD2. In germline, CDR1 is MNHEY, CDR2 SVGAGI. V shed 8 bases, J shed 2 bases, and the junction held 6 bases outside the gene matches. This CDR3 has 14 amino acids. CDR3 protein: CASGLAGVTYEQYF. Written as DNA, the CDR3 is TGTGCCAGCGGCCTAGCGGGGGTTACCTACGAGCAGTACTTC.

The rearrangement joins TRBV19 to TRBJ1-5; tentative D call: TRBD1 (6 bases). The CDR3 length is 16 residues. Trimming removed 5 bases from V and 7 bases from J, with 21 bases in between. Germline values: CDR1 LNHDA, CDR2 SQIVND (reference sequence). The CDR3 sequence is CASSRGQNSEMQPQHF. CDR3 sequence (DNA): TGTGCCAGTAGTCGGGGACAAAACAGTGAAATGCAGCCCCAGCATTTT.

Remarks on this clone: One end of the junction does not line up with germline, which may come from a read error. CDR3 sequence: CASSLRTGGGQGSAF. In nucleotides, the CDR3 is TGTGCCAGCAGCCTAAGGACAGGGGGAGGACAAGGTAGCGCCTTC. The rearrangement joins TRBV3-1 (or the pseudogene TRBV3-2) to TRBJ1-2, with 10 bases fitting TRBD1. The CDR3 covers 15 residues. The germline CDR1 and CDR2 sequences are LGHDT and YNNKEL (reference sequence).

The CDR3 here is CASSTQPQHF. As DNA, the CDR3 is TGTGCCAGCAGCACACAGCCCCAGCATTTT. The chain has TRBV21-1 and TRBJ1-5; the table's D call, TRBD1, has no DNA check behind it. TRBV21-1 represents a pseudogene. CDR3 length: 10 residues.

The J gene is TRBJ1-2, the V gene TRBV25-1; D is ambiguous. V lost 0 bases and J lost 5, with 10 bases in between. Germline loops: CDR1 MGHDK, CDR2 SYGVNS. CDR3 length: 14 residues. The CDR3 region has the DNA TGTGCCAGCAGTGAATATTCTCCCCCTTATGGCTACACCTTC. Translation gives CASSEYSPPYGYTF.

The chain employs TRBV19 and TRBJ2-5; TRBD2 agrees at 11 bases. The V gene end was trimmed by 6 bases and the J gene end by 6 bases; junction bases not matched to a gene: 9. This CDR3 region has 15 residues. CDR1 and CDR2 (germline): LNHDA, SQIVND (reference sequence). The CDR3 loop reads CASSSKTSGEKTQYF. The DNA of the CDR3 is TGTGCCAGTAGCTCCAAGACTAGCGGGGAGAAGACCCAGTACTTC. Based on the CDR3 plus reference TRBV19 and TRBJ2-5, the full variable domain is DGGITQSPKYLFRKEGQNVTLSCEQNLNHDAMYWYRQDPGQGLRLIYYSQIVNDFQKGDIAEGYSVSREKKESFPLTVTSAQKNPTAFYLCASSSKTSGEKTQYFGPGTRLLVL.

A few counts support this clone. V gene TRBV3-1 (or the pseudogene TRBV3-2) combines with J gene TRBJ2-6; 14 nucleotides match TRBD2. The length of the CDR3 is 18 residues. The germline V gene has CDR1 LGHDT and CDR2 YNNKEL (reference sequence). J was trimmed by 0 bases and V by 4 bases; bases with no gene match: 2. Here the CDR3 DNA reads TGTGCCAGCAGCCGGACTAGCGGGGGGCCCTCTGGGGCCAACGTCCTGACTTTC. Residues: CASSRTSGGPSGANVLTF.

J is TRBJ2-4 and V is TRBV29-1; tentatively, D is TRBD1 (5 bases). Germline V gene sequence: CDR1 SQVTM, CDR2 ANQGSEA. The V end lost 0 bases, the J end lost 8 bases, and 11 bases lay between the germline ends. The CDR3 has 13 amino acids. Here the CDR3 reads CSVEDKGLDIQYF. CDR3 bases: TGCAGCGTTGAAGATAAGGGGTTGGACATTCAGTACTTC.

The chain uses TRBV15 and TRBJ1-2; D is ambiguous. Trimming pared 0 bases from V and 6 bases from J, leaving 2 bases between. The V gene's germline CDR1 is LNHNV and CDR2 YYDKDF (reference sequence). This CDR3 region has 11 residues. The CDR3 DNA is TGTGCCACCAGCAGAGATAATGGCTACACCTTC. This sequence encodes CATSRDNGYTF.

The rearrangement links TRBV21-1 to TRBJ1-5. TRBV21-1 is recorded as a pseudogene. CDR3 length: 14 amino acids. In DNA, the CDR3 is TGTGCCAGCAGCCTGGGGGGGGGCAATCAGCCCCAGCATTTT. Translated, it gives CASSLGGGNQPQHF.

The table lists this clone with a count of one. This chain uses TRBV15 with TRBJ2-7; D might be TRBD1 (6 bases). The germline V gene has CDR1 LNHNV and CDR2 YYDKDF (reference sequence). Trimming cost V 4 bases and J 2 bases, with 12 bases left between them. The CDR3 has 14 residues. The CDR3 protein is CATSKRQVPYEQYF. DNA for the CDR3: TGTGCCACCAGCAAACGACAGGTACCCTACGAGCAGTACTTC.

V and J are TRBV19 and TRBJ2-2, with 8 bases that match TRBD2. The length of the CDR3 is 14 residues. Losses at the gene ends were 7 bases for V and 3 bases for J; bases not matched to a gene: 4. CDR1 and CDR2 (germline): LNHDA, SQIVND (reference sequence). In DNA, the CDR3 is TGTGCCAGTAATAGCGGGATCTACACCGGGGAGCTGTTTTTT. Its translation: CASNSGIYTGELFF.

The chain joins TRBV27 to TRBJ1-3; D might be TRBD1 (6 bases). Per germline, CDR1 MNHEY and CDR2 SMNVEV (reference sequence). V lost 4 bases and J 4 bases, leaving 8 bases between the germline ends. The CDR3 is made up of 13 amino acids. The CDR3 protein is CASSSGVGNTIYF. In DNA form, the CDR3 reads TGTGCCAGCAGTTCAGGGGTGGGAAACACCATATATTTT.

This clone has more than one count but fewer than ten. The chain recombines TRBV19 with TRBJ2-5; 8 bases are a match to TRBD1. This CDR3 has 14 amino acids. The V gene end was trimmed by 7 bases and the J gene end by 4 bases; junction bases not matched to a gene: 8. Germline CDR1 is LNHDA and CDR2 is SQIVND (reference sequence). Written as DNA, the CDR3 is TGTGCCAGTAACCCGACAGGGGCGGGAGAGACCCAGTACTTC. This codes for CASNPTGAGETQYF.

This rearrangement joins TRBV6-6 to TRBJ1-4; 9 bases map to TRBD1. The CDR3 totals 17 residues. Germline V gene sequence: CDR1 MNHNY, CDR2 SVGAGI (reference sequence). V was clipped by 5 bases and J by 8 bases; unmatched bases: 15. The DNA of the CDR3 is TGTGCCAGCAGTCCCCGGGACAGGGAGATAACGTCGGAAAAACTGTTTTTT. Protein sequence: CASSPRDREITSEKLFF.

V is TRBV6-5 and J is TRBJ2-7; D gene ambiguous. The ends were cut back, 4 bases at V and 6 bases at J, with 16 bases in the middle. Germline values: CDR1 MNHEY, CDR2 SVGAGI. The CDR3 has 14 residues. CDR3 nucleotide sequence: TGTGCCAGCAGTTTGAGTACCCCCCCCTCCGAGCAGTACTTC. Translating gives CASSLSTPPSEQYF.

The CDR3 protein is CASSPATGGNNSPLHF. The CDR3 DNA reads TGTGCCAGCAGTCCTGCTACAGGGGGCAATAATTCACCCCTCCACTTT. The chain carries TRBV28 and TRBJ1-6, with TRBD1 identical over 9 bases. The V gene's germline CDR1 is MDHEN and CDR2 SYDVKM. CDR3 length: 16 residues. The trim removed 5 bases at V and 5 bases at J, leaving 7 bases unmatched.

This chain links TRBV7-8 with TRBJ2-1; 10 bases are shared with TRBD1. The length of the CDR3 is 18 residues. With 4 bases clipped from V and 4 bases from J, the junction kept 13 bases outside the gene matches. The germline V gene has CDR1 SGHVS and CDR2 FQNEAQ. This CDR3 is CASSSRASTGGSYNEQFF. In nucleotides, the CDR3 is TGTGCCAGCAGCTCGAGAGCCTCGACAGGGGGCTCGTACAATGAGCAGTTCTTC.

This chain connects TRBV5-4 to TRBJ2-1; tentatively, D is TRBD1 (7 bases). V dropped 6 bases and J dropped 2 bases, with 18 bases sitting between them. CDR3 length: 16 residues. Germline values: CDR1 SGHNT, CDR2 YYREEE (reference sequence). The CDR3 spells CASTVGAGGTYNEQFF. The DNA for the CDR3 is TGTGCCAGCACCGTGGGGGCAGGGGGGACCTACAATGAGCAGTTCTTC.

J is TRBJ1-2 and V is TRBV25-1; no firm D call. Trimming removed 4 bases at V and 8 bases at J, with 11 bases between. The germline V gene has CDR1 MGHDK and CDR2 SYGVNS. The CDR3 spans 12 residues. The CDR3 loop is CASSAAGSGYTF. CDR3 coding DNA: TGTGCCAGCAGTGCTGCGGGGAGCGGCTACACCTTC.

In its sample, this clone was seen once. This rearrangement joins TRBV28 to TRBJ1-2, with 8 bases fitting TRBD1. Germline CDR1 MDHEN, CDR2 SYDVKM. V lost 3 bases, J lost 2 bases, and 2 bases stayed unmatched. The CDR3 totals 14 residues. CDR3 sequence: CASSFNRGNYGYTF. As DNA, the CDR3 is TGTGCCAGCAGTTTCAACAGGGGGAACTATGGCTACACCTTC.

This clone turned up a few times. The chain uses TRBV6-1 and TRBJ1-4; no clear D. The CDR3 covers 15 residues. Germline V gene sequence: CDR1 MNHNS, CDR2 SASEGT. Trimming left V 3 bases short and J 3 bases short, with 11 bases between. This chain's CDR3 is CASSDSSAANEKLFF. CDR3 coding DNA: TGTGCCAGCAGTGATAGCTCCGCGGCTAATGAAAAACTGTTTTTT.

The chain is built from TRBV5-6 and TRBJ2-7; D not certain. CDR3 length equals 12 residues. Trimming removed 4 bases from V and 0 bases from J, with 5 bases in between. Germline V gene sequence: CDR1 SGHDT, CDR2 YYEEEE. In DNA, the CDR3 is TGTGCCAGCAGCCAGGACTCCTACGAGCAGTACTTC. Translation gives CASSQDSYEQYF.

The genes are TRBV24-1 and TRBJ2-5; 7 bases align to TRBD1. V lost 3 bases and J lost 4; bases outside the gene matches: 4. CDR3 length equals 14 residues. Per the germline V gene, CDR1 is KGHDR and CDR2 is SFDVKD. CDR3 DNA sequence: TGTGCCACCAGTGATCGCCACAGGGGAGAGACCCAGTACTTC. This codes for CATSDRHRGETQYF.

The chain's CDR3 is CASSTEGEGNYGYTF. The CDR3 nucleotides are TGTGCCAGCAGTACTGAGGGGGAGGGTAACTATGGCTACACCTTC. This chain uses TRBV28 with TRBJ1-2; D is possibly TRBD1 (6 bases). V lost 5 bases to trimming and J lost 1 base, with 14 bases between them. Per germline, CDR1 MDHEN and CDR2 SYDVKM. This CDR3 comprises 15 residues.

The V call is TRBV15, the J call TRBJ1-2, with D perhaps TRBD1 (6 bases). The V end lost 8 bases, the J end lost 4 bases, and 11 bases lay between the germline ends. The CDR3 sequence is 12 residues long. Germline V gene lookup returns CDR1 LNHNV and CDR2 YYDKDF (reference sequence). The CDR3 region has the DNA TGTGCCACCGTGGGGGGGCTCTATGGCTACACCTTC. It translates to CATVGGLYGYTF.